Following are 12 T cell receptor beta chains from one sample sequenced in a study of cytomegalovirus exposure and HLA in healthy donors (dated by TCRdb to the late 2010s). The method behind the library was the immunoSEQ multiplex PCR assay. For the multiplex PCR, a mixture combining 60 forward primers for TCR Vbeta segments and 13 reverse primers for TCR Jbeta segments was used. In its TCRdb copy, this immuneACCESS table keeps in-frame sequences only and misses some clones. Where compared with another copy, unresolved V genes explain less than half of these, and the others have no known cause. This sample comprises 130,000 or so clones, roughly four fifths of them detected only once. Of the sample, approximately 7.2% is held by the ten largest clones. Material for sequencing was PBMCs. The receptor source for this set is a male donor in good health and CMV-seronegative.

The chain employs TRBV5-4 and TRBJ2-2; 11 bases are shared with TRBD2. V trimming: 4 bases; J trimming: 0 bases; junction bases outside the gene matches: 2. This CDR3 is 16 amino acids long. Germline values: CDR1 SGHNT, CDR2 YYREEE (reference sequence). The DNA for the CDR3 is TGTGCCAGCAGCCGACTAGCGGGGCCGAACACCGGGGAGCTGTTTTTT. Translating it yields CASSRLAGPNTGELFF.

The chain uses TRBV15 and TRBJ1-2; D is unresolved. Germline V gives CDR1 LNHNV, CDR2 YYDKDF (reference sequence). The CDR3 contains 13 residues. V dropped 4 bases and J dropped 4 bases, with 10 bases sitting between them. CDR3 sequence (DNA): TGTGCCACCAGCACCTCGGGGAGCTATGGCTACACCTTC. Translated: CATSTSGSYGYTF.

Concerning this clone itself: Other DNA sequences from this sample encode an identical CDR3 as well. The chain combines TRBV28 with TRBJ2-7, with 8 bases that match TRBD1. The CDR3 covers 14 residues. Germline trimming cut 7 bases from V and 7 bases from J; bases unmatched to any gene: 12. Per germline, CDR1 MDHEN and CDR2 SYDVKM. The CDR3 reads CASTFDRGPREQYF. The CDR3 nucleotides are TGTGCCAGCACCTTTGACAGGGGACCTCGAGAGCAGTACTTC.

The rearrangement joins TRBV9 to TRBJ2-2, with TRBD2 identical over 10 bases. The junction had 10 bases not matched to a gene; V was cut back by 1 base and J by 1 base. The CDR3 covers 19 residues. Germline lookup yields CDR1 SGDLS and CDR2 YYNGEE. The CDR3 loop is CASSVSSGGRGRNTGELFF. The CDR3 DNA reads TGTGCCAGCAGCGTATCTAGCGGGGGCCGCGGAAGGAACACCGGGGAGCTGTTTTTT. Supplemented by reference TRBV9 and TRBJ2-2, the full variable domain reads DSGVTQTPKHLITATGQRVTLRCSPRSGDLSVYWYQQSLDQGLQFLIQYYNGEERAKGNILERFSAQQFPDLHSELNLSSLELGDSALYFCASSVSSGGRGRNTGELFFGEGSRLTVL.

The table lists this clone with a few counts. The gene calls are TRBV4-2 and TRBJ2-3, with 9 bases lining up with TRBD2. This CDR3 spans 14 amino acids. Germline CDR1 is LGHNA and CDR2 is YNFKEQ. The J segment lost 5 bases and the V segment lost 6 bases, leaving 6 bases of the junction unmatched. This chain's CDR3 is CASRPGLAVDTQYF. The CDR3 DNA sequence: TGTGCCAGCAGACCGGGACTAGCTGTAGATACGCAGTATTTT.

The chain links TRBV7-2 to TRBJ1-2; TRBD1 might be the D (5 bases). There are 15 residues in the CDR3. V was clipped by 5 bases and J by 8 bases, with 21 bases between them. The V gene's germline CDR1 is SGHTA and CDR2 FQGNSA. CDR3 loop: CASSAPGRGRSGYTF. The DNA for the CDR3 is TGTGCCAGCAGCGCCCCGGGGAGGGGTCGGAGCGGCTACACCTTC. Supplemented by reference TRBV7-2 and TRBJ1-2, the full variable domain reads GAGVSQSPSNKVTEKGKDVELRCDPISGHTALYWYRQSLGQGLEFLIYFQGNSAPDKSGLPSDRFSAERTGGSVSTLTIQRTQQEDSAVYLCASSAPGRGRSGYTFGSGTRLTVV.

The chain is built from TRBV5-6 and TRBJ2-1; D is uncertain. The V end was cut by 0 bases, the J end by 8 bases, with 9 bases between. CDR1 SGHDT and CDR2 YYEEEE come from the germline V gene. This CDR3 is 13 amino acids long. Here the CDR3 reads CASSLARRDEQFF. The CDR3 DNA reads as TGTGCCAGCAGCTTGGCCAGGCGTGATGAGCAGTTCTTC.

The chain uses TRBV29-1 and TRBJ2-3; tentatively, D is TRBD2 (6 bases). With 6 bases removed from V and 1 base from J, the gap between germline ends came to 11 bases. CDR1 is SQVTM and CDR2 is ANQGSEA in the germline V gene. This CDR3 contains 13 residues. The CDR3 here is CSVGLTGTDTQYF. The DNA for the CDR3 is TGCAGCGTGGGACTGACAGGCACAGATACGCAGTATTTT.

This clone has only one observation. The V call is TRBV2, the J call TRBJ1-2; TRBD1 agrees at 7 bases. CDR3 length equals 19 residues. The germline V gene has CDR1 SNHLY and CDR2 FYNNEI. V lost 3 bases to trimming and J lost 1 base; unmatched junction nucleotides: 17. CDR3 loop: CASSDSFTGTAAHNYGYTF. DNA of the CDR3: TGTGCCAGCAGTGATAGCTTCACAGGGACAGCGGCTCATAACTATGGCTACACCTTC.

This chain joins TRBV27 and TRBJ2-1; maybe TRBD2 (6 bases). Germline V gene data show CDR1 as MNHEY and CDR2 as SMNVEV (reference sequence). The CDR3 has 15 amino acids. V lost 5 bases to trimming and J lost 4 bases, with 15 bases between them. CDR3 sequence reads: CASSPPRGNYNEQFF. In DNA form, the CDR3 reads TGTGCCAGCAGTCCACCTCGGGGGAATTACAATGAGCAGTTCTTC.

The genes are TRBV2 and TRBJ2-1, with 10 bases aligning to TRBD2. Germline trimming cut 6 bases from V and 10 bases from J; bases unmatched to any gene: 12. Germline V gene lookup returns CDR1 SNHLY and CDR2 FYNNEI. The CDR3 has 15 amino acids. This CDR3 reads CASRTRSSGGQEQFF. CDR3 in DNA: TGTGCCAGCAGAACCCGGTCTAGCGGGGGCCAGGAGCAGTTCTTC.

In this sample, this clone turned up a few times. The chain links TRBV2 to TRBJ2-3; D gene uncertain. This CDR3 region has 11 residues. Germline loops: CDR1 SNHLY, CDR2 FYNNEI. This CDR3 reads CAYSPTDTQYF. CDR3 sequence (DNA): TGTGCTTATAGCCCCACAGATACGCAGTATTTT. Filled out from reference TRBV2 and TRBJ2-3, the complete variable domain reads EPEVTQTPSHQVTQMGQEVILRCVPISNHLYFYWYRQILGQKVEFLVSFYNNEISEKSEIFDDQFSVERPDGSNFTLKIRSTKLEDSAMYFCAYSPTDTQYFGPGTRLTVL.